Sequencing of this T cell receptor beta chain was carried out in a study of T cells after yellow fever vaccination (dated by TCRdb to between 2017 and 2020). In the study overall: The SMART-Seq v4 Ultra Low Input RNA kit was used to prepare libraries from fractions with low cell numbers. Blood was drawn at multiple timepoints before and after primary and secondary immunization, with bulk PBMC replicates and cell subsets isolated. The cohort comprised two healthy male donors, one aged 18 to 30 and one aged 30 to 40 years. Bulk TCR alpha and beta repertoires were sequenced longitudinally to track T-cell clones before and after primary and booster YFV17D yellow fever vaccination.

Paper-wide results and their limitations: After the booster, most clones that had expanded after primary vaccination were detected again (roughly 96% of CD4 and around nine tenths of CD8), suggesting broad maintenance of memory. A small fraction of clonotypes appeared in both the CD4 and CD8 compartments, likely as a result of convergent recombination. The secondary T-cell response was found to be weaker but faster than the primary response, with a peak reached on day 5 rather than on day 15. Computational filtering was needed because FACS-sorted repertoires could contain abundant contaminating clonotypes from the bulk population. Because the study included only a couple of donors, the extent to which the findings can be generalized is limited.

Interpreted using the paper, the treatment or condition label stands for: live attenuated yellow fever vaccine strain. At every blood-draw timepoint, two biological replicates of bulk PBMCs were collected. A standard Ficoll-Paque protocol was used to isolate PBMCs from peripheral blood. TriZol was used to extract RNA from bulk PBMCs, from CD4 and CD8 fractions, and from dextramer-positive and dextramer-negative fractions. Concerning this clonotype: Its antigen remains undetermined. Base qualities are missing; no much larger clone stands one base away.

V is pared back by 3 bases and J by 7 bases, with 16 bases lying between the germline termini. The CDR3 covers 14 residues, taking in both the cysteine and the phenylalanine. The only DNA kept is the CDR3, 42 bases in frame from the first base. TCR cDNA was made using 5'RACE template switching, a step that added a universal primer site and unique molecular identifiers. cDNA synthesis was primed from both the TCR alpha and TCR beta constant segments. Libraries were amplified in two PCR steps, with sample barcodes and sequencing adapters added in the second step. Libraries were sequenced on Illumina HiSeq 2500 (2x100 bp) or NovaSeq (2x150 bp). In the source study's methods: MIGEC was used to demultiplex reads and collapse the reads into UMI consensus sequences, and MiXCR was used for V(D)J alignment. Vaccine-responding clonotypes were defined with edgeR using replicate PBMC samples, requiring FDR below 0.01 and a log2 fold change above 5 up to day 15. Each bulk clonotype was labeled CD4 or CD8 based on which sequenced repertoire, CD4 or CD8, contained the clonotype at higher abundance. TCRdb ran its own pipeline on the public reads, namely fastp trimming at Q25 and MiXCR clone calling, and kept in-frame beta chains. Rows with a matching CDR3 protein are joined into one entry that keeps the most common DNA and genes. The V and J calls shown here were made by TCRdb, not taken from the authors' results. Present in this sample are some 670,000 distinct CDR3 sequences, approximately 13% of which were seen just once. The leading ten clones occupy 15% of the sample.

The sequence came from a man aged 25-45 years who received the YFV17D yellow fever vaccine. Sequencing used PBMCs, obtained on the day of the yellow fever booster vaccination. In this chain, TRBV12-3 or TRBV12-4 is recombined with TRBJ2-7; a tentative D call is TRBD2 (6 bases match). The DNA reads TGTGCCAGCAGTTTCCGTAGCGGCGCCGGGGAGCAGTACTTC. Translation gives CASSFRSGAGEQYF.